The rows below give T cell receptor beta chains drawn from one sample of a study of early T cells in non-severe SARS-CoV-2 infection. TCRdb reanalysed the 5' RACE reads using MiXCR and keeps one entry per CDR3 protein. The repertoire consists of 62,000 or so distinct CDR3 sequences, with about 10% occurring once and the leading ten covering roughly 13%. This material consisted of whole blood, taken at baseline. These receptors came from an adult who was a healthcare worker with PCR-confirmed SARS-CoV-2 infection or an uninfected control (not recorded which). Both conserved end residues are part of each CDR3. D genes are given only for firm matches. Not all rows give a size; the values are once, few, many and, for expanded clones, a class.

size,J,D,V,CDR3,DNA
few,TRBJ1-1,TRBD1,TRBV7-9,CASSLRQGVDEAFF,TGTGCCAGCAGTTTACGACAGGGGGTTGATGAAGCTTTCTTT
many,TRBJ2-2,TRBD2,TRBV7-9,CASMLAGVHPGELFF,TGTGCCAGCATGTTAGCGGGAGTCCATCCCGGGGAGCTGTTTTTT
few,TRBJ1-5,.,TRBV5-1,CASSLDGARNQPQHF,TGCGCCAGCAGCTTGGATGGGGCGCGGAATCAGCCCCAGCATTTT
.,TRBJ2-1,.,TRBV19,CASSIPKARDKGVEQFF,TGTGCCAGTAGTATACCGAAGGCCCGGGACAAGGGAGTTGAGCAGTTCTTC
few,TRBJ2-7,TRBD1,TRBV23-1,CASSQSGTGWGSYEQYF,TGCGCCAGCAGTCAATCCGGGACAGGTTGGGGCTCCTACGAGCAGTACTTC
few,TRBJ2-1,.,TRBV30,CAWSGAVTHNEQFF,TGTGCCTGGAGTGGAGCGGTAACACACAATGAGCAGTTCTTC
few,TRBJ1-1,TRBD1,TRBV6-5,CASSSNRGQTTEAFF,TGTGCCAGCAGTTCGAACAGGGGGCAGACCACTGAAGCTTTCTTT
.,TRBJ2-5,.,TRBV29-1,CSATGGGQETQYF,TGCAGCGCTACAGGGGGGGGACAAGAGACCCAGTACTTC
.,TRBJ2-3,.,TRBV10-2,CASSPPREPVETDTQYF,TGCGCCAGCAGTCCTCCACGGGAGCCTGTAGAAACAGATACGCAGTATTTT
.,TRBJ2-3,.,TRBV11-2,CASSWDTTDTQYF,TGTGCCAGCAGCTGGGACACGACAGATACGCAGTATTTT
many,TRBJ2-1,.,TRBV7-6,CASSAWGYNEQFF,TGTGCCAGCAGCGCCTGGGGATACAATGAGCAGTTCTTC
few,TRBJ2-7,TRBD1,TRBV4-2,CASSPYPRTGGNYEQYF,TGTGCCAGCAGCCCGTATCCGCGGACAGGGGGCAACTACGAGCAGTACTTC
.,TRBJ2-1,TRBD2,TRBV19,CASSPGLASYNEQFF,TGTGCCAGTAGTCCCGGACTAGCGTCCTACAATGAGCAGTTCTTC
once,TRBJ2-5,.,TRBV7-2,CASSLELGATQYF,TGTGCCAGCAGCTTAGAGCTTGGCGCGACCCAGTACTTC
.,TRBJ2-2,.,TRBV12-3/TRBV12-4,CASSLAGNTGELFF,TGTGCCAGCAGTTTAGCCGGGAACACCGGGGAGCTGTTTTTT
.,TRBJ2-5,TRBD2,TRBV6-2/TRBV6-3,CASNPGTSGNQETQYF,TGTGCCAGCAATCCCGGGACTAGCGGGAACCAAGAGACCCAGTACTTC
many,TRBJ1-4,.,TRBV7-9,CASSPGQSGEKLFF,TGTGCCAGCAGCCCCGGACAGAGTGGTGAAAAACTGTTTTTT
few,TRBJ1-4,.,TRBV2,CASTQGTDNEKLFF,TGTGCCAGCACCCAGGGGACGGATAATGAAAAACTGTTTTTT
.,TRBJ2-2,TRBD2,TRBV7-3,CASSRTSGIRTGELFF,TGTGCCAGCAGCCGGACTAGCGGGATTCGAACCGGGGAGCTGTTTTTT
.,TRBJ2-5,.,TRBV7-6,CASSETRETQYF,TGTGCCAGCAGCGAGACCCGAGAGACCCAGTACTTC
few,TRBJ2-4,TRBD1,TRBV19,CASSPDRNMNIQYF,TGTGCCAGTAGTCCGGACAGGAATATGAACATTCAGTACTTC
.,TRBJ2-1,TRBD1,TRBV7-8,CASSLAPGTGSNEQFF,TGTGCCAGCAGCTTAGCCCCCGGGACAGGGAGCAATGAGCAGTTCTTC
few,TRBJ2-3,.,TRBV29-1,CSVSWGGTDTQYF,TGCAGCGTTTCGTGGGGCGGGACAGATACGCAGTATTTT
few,TRBJ1-1,.,TRBV9,CASSDPSNEAFF,TGTGCCAGCAGCGACCCGTCTAATGAAGCTTTCTTT
many,TRBJ2-7,.,TRBV30,CAWKVLQGSEQYF,TGTGCCTGGAAAGTACTGCAGGGCTCCGAGCAGTACTTC
.,TRBJ2-1,.,TRBV27,CASSNWGSYNEQFF,TGTGCCAGCAGTAACTGGGGCTCCTACAATGAGCAGTTCTTC
many,TRBJ2-2,TRBD1,TRBV27,CASSPQTGYFTGELFF,TGTGCCAGCAGTCCACAGACAGGGTACTTCACCGGGGAGCTGTTTTTT